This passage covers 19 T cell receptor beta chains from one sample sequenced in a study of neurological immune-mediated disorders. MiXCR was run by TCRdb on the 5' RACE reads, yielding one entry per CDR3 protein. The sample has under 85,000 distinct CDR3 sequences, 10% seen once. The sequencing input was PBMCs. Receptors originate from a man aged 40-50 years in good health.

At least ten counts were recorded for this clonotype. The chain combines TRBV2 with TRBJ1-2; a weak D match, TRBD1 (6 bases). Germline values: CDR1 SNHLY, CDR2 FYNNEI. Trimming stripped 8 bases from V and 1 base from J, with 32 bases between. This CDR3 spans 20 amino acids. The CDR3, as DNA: TGTGCCAGCGGGACATCCCTGATACCTAGTGGATCCAGAGATAACTATGGCTACACCTTC. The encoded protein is CASGTSLIPSGSRDNYGYTF. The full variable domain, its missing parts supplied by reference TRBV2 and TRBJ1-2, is EPEVTQTPSHQVTQMGQEVILRCVPISNHLYFYWYRQILGQKVEFLVSFYNNEISEKSEIFDDQFSVERPDGSNFTLKIRSTKLEDSAMYFCASGTSLIPSGSRDNYGYTFGSGTRLTVV.

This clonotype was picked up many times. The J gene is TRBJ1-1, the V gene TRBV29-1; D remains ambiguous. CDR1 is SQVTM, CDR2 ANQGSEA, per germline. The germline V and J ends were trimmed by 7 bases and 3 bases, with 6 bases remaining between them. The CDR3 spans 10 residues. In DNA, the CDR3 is TGCAGCGCCGGGGACACTGAAGCTTTCTTT. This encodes CSAGDTEAFF.

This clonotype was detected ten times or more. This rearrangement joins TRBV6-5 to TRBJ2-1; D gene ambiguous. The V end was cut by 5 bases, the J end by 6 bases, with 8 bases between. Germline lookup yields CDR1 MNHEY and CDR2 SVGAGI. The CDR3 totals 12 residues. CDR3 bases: TGTGCCAGCAGTCGATCCGTCAATGAGCAGTTCTTC. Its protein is CASSRSVNEQFF.

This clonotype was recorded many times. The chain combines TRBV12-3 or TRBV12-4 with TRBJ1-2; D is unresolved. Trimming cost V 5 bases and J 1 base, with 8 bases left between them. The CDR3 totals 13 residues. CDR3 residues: CASSPRGNYGYTF. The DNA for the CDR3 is TGTGCCAGCAGTCCCCGGGGTAACTATGGCTACACCTTC.

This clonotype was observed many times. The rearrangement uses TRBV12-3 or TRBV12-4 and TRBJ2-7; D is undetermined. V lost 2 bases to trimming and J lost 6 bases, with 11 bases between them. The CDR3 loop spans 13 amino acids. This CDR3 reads CASSLSGVGEQYF. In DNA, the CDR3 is TGTGCCAGCAGTTTAAGTGGCGTCGGCGAGCAGTACTTC.

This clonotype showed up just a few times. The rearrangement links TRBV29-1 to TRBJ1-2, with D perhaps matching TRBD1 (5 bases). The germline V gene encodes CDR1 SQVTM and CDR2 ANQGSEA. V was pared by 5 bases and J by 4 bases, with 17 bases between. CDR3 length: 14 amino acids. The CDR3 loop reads CSVLSPTETYGYTF. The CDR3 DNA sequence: TGCAGCGTTCTGTCTCCGACAGAGACCTATGGCTACACCTTC.

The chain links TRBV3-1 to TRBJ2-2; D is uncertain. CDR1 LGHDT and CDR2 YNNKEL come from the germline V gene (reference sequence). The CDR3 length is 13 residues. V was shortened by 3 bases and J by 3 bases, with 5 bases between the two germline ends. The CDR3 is CASSQLDTGELFF. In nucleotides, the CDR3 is TGTGCCAGCAGCCAGCTAGACACCGGGGAGCTGTTTTTT.

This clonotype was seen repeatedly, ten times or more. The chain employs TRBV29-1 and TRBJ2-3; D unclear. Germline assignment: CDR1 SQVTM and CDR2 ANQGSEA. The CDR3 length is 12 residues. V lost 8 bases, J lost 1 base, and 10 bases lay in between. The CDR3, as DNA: TGCAGCTTGACTCAGGGCACAGATACGCAGTATTTT. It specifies CSLTQGTDTQYF.

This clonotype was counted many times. The DNA for the CDR3 is TGTGCCAGCAGTTTAGGGACAGGGGGTCGCGCTTTCTTT. This translates into CASSLGTGGRAFF. The rearrangement uses TRBV27 and TRBJ1-1; the match to TRBD1 covers 11 bases. Per germline, CDR1 MNHEY and CDR2 SMNVEV (reference sequence). This CDR3 contains 13 residues. The ends lost 2 bases at V and 11 bases at J; junction bases unmatched: 4.

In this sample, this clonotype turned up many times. In DNA, the CDR3 is TGTGCCAGCAGCCAAGGCATAGCGGCCAGCCAGAGGGAGTTCTTC. Amino acid sequence: CASSQGIAASQREFF. The chain carries TRBV3-1 and TRBJ2-1, with TRBD2 as a possible D gene (6 bases). This CDR3 is 15 amino acids long. In germline, CDR1 is LGHDT, CDR2 YNNKEL (reference sequence). The V end lost 1 base, the J end lost 14 bases, and 21 bases lay between the germline ends.

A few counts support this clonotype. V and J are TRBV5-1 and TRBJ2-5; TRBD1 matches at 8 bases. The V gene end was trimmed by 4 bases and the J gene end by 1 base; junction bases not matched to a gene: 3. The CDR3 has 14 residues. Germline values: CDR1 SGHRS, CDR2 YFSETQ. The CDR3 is CASSRTGPQETQYF. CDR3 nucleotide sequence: TGCGCCAGCAGCCGGACAGGGCCCCAAGAGACCCAGTACTTC.

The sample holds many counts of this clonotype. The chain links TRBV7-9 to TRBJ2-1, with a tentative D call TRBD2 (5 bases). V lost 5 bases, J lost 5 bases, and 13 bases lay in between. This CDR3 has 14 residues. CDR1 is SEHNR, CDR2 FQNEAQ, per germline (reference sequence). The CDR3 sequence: CASSPTWENNEQFF. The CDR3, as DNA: TGTGCCAGCAGCCCCACGTGGGAGAACAATGAGCAGTTCTTC.

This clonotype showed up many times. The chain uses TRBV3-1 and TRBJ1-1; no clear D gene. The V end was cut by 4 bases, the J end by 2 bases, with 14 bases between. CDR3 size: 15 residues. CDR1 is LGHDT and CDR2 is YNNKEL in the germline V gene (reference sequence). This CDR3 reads CASSPGLFDNTEAFF. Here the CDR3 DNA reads TGTGCCAGCAGCCCGGGGTTGTTTGATAACACTGAAGCTTTCTTT.

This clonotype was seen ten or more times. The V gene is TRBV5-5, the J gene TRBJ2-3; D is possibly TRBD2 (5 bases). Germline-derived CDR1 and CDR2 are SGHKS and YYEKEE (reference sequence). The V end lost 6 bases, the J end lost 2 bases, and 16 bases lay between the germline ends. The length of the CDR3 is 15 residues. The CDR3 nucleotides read TGTGCCAGCACCTCTCTCCGGGGAGTCACAGATACGCAGTATTTT. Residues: CASTSLRGVTDTQYF.

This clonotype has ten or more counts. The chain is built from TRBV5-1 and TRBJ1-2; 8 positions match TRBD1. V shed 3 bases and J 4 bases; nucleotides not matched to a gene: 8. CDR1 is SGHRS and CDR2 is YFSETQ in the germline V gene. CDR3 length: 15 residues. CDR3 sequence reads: CASSSLTGEGYGYTF. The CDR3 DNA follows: TGCGCCAGCAGCTCGCTGACAGGGGAAGGCTATGGCTACACCTTC. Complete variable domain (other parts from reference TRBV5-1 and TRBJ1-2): KAGVTQTPRYLIKTRGQQVTLSCSPISGHRSVSWYQQTPGQGLQFLFEYFSETQRNKGNFPGRFSGRQFSNSRSEMNVSTLELGDSALYLCASSSLTGEGYGYTFGSGTRLTVV.

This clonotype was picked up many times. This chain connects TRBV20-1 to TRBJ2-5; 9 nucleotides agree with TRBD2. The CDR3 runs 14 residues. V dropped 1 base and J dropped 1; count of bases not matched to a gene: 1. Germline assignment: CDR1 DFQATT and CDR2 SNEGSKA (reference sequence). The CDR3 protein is CSARGTSAQETQYF. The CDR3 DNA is TGCAGTGCTAGAGGGACTAGCGCCCAAGAGACCCAGTACTTC.

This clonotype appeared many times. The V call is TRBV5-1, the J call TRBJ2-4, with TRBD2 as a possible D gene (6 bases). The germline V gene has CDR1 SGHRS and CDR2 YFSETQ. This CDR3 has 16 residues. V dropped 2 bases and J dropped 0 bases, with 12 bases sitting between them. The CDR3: CASSLEGGIAKNIQYF. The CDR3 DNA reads TGCGCCAGCAGCTTAGAAGGCGGGATAGCCAAAAACATTCAGTACTTC.

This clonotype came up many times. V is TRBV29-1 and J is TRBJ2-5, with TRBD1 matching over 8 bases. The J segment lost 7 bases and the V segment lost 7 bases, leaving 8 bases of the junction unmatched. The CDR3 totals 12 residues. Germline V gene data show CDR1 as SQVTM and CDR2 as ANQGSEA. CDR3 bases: TGCAGCGGCCTAACTACAGGGGGGACCCAGTACTTC. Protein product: CSGLTTGGTQYF.

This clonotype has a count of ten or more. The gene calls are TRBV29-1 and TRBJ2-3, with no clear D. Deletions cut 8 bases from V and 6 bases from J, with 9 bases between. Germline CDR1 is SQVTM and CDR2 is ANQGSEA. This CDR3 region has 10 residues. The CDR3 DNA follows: TGCAGCACGATCTTGGATACGCAGTATTTT. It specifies CSTILDTQYF.